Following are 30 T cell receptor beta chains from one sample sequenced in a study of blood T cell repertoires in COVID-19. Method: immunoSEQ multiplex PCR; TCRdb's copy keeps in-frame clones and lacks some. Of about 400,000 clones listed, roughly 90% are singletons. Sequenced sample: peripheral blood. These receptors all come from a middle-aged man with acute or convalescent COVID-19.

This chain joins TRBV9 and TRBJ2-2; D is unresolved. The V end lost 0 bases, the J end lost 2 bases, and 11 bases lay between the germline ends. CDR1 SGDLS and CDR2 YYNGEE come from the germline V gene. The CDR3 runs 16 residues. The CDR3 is CASSVDVFLNTGELFF. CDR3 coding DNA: TGTGCCAGCAGCGTAGATGTGTTCCTCAACACCGGGGAGCTGTTTTTT.

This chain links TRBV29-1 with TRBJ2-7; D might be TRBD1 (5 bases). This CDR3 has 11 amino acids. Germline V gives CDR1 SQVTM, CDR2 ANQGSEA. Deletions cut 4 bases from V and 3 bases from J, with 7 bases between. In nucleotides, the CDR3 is TGCAGCGTTGGACAGATCTACGAGCAGTACTTC. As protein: CSVGQIYEQYF.

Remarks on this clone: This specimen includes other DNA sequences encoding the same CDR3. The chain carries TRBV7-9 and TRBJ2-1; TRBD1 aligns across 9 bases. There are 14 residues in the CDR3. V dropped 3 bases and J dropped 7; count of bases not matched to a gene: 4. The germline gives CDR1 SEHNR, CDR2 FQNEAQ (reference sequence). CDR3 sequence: CASSFNRGLNEQFF. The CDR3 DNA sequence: TGTGCCAGCAGCTTCAACAGGGGGCTTAATGAGCAGTTCTTC.

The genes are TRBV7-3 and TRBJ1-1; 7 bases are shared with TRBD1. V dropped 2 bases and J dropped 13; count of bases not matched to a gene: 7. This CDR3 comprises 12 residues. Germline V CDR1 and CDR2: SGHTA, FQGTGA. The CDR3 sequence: CASSLLQGPLFF. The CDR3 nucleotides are TGTGCCAGCAGCTTATTACAGGGGCCCCTTTTCTTT. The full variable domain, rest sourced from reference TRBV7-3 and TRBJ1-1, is GAGVSQTPSNKVTEKGKYVELRCDPISGHTALYWYRQSLGQGPEFLIYFQGTGAADDSGLPNDRFFAVRPEGSVSTLKIQRTERGDSAVYLCASSLLQGPLFFGQGTRLTVV.

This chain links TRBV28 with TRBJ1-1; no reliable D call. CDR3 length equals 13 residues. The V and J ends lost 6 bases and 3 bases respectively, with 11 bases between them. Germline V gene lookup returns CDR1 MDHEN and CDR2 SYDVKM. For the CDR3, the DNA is TGTGCCAGCAGCGGCATGCGGTACACTGAAGCTTTCTTT. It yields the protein CASSGMRYTEAFF.

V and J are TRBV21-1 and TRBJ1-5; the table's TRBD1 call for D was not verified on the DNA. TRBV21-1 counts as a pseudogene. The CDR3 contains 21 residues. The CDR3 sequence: CASSKRQGRISTGTYNQPQHF. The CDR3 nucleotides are TGTGCCAGCAGCAAAAGACAGGGCAGAATATCCACCGGAACTTACAATCAGCCCCAGCATTTT.

The CDR3 bases are TGTGCCAGCAGCTTAGTTGCGGGCCTGGGGGGAGAGACCCAGTACTTC. Translated: CASSLVAGLGGETQYF. This rearrangement joins TRBV7-9 to TRBJ2-5, with D possibly matching TRBD2 (6 bases). Between the trimmed V and J ends, which lost 1 base and 4 bases, there was a span of 16 bases. The V gene's germline CDR1 is SEHNR and CDR2 FQNEAQ (reference sequence). The CDR3 runs to 16 residues.

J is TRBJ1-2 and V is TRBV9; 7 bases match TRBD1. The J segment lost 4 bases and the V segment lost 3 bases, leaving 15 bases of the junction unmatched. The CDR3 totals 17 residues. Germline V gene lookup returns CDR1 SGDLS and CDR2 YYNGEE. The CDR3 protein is CASSGRIVRGGGYGYTF. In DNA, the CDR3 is TGTGCCAGCAGCGGACGAATCGTACGAGGGGGCGGCTATGGCTACACCTTC.

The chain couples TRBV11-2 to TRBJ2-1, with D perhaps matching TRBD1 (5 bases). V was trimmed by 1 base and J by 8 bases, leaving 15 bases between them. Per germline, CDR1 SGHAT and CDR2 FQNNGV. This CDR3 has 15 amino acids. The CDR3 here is CASSLGRAFVDEQFF. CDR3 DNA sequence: TGTGCCAGCAGCTTAGGCAGGGCGTTCGTCGATGAGCAGTTCTTC.

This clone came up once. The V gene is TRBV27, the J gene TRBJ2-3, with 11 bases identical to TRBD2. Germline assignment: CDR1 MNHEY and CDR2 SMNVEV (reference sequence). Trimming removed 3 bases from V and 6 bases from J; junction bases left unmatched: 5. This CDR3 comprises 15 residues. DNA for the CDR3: TGTGCCAGCAGTTTGTCTAGCGGGGGGTGGGATACGCAGTATTTT. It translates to CASSLSSGGWDTQYF.

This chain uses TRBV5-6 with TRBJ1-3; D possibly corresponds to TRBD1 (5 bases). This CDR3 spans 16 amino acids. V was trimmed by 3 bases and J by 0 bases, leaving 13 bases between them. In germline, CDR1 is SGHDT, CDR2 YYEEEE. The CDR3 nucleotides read TGTGCCAGCAGCTCGGACGGGGGGAGCTCTGGAAACACCATATATTTT. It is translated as CASSSDGGSSGNTIYF. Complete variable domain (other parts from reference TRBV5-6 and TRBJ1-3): DAGVTQSPTHLIKTRGQQVTLRCSPKSGHDTVSWYQQALGQGPQFIFQYYEEEERQRGNFPDRFSGHQFPNYSSELNVNALLLGDSALYLCASSSDGGSSGNTIYFGEGSWLTVV.

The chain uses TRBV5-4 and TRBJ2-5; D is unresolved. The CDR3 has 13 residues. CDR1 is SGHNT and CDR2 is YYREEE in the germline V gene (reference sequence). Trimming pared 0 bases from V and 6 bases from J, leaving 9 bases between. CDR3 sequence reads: CASSLVVEKTQYF. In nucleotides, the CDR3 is TGTGCCAGCAGCTTGGTGGTTGAGAAGACCCAGTACTTC.

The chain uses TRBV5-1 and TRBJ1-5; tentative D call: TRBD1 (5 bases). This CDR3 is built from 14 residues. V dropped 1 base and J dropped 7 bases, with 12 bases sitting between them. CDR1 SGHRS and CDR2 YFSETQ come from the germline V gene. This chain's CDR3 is CASSLQGDRQPQHF. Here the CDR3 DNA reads TGCGCCAGCAGCTTGCAAGGGGATAGGCAGCCCCAGCATTTT. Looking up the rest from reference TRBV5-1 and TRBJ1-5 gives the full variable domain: KAGVTQTPRYLIKTRGQQVTLSCSPISGHRSVSWYQQTPGQGLQFLFEYFSETQRNKGNFPGRFSGRQFSNSRSEMNVSTLELGDSALYLCASSLQGDRQPQHFGDGTRLSIL.

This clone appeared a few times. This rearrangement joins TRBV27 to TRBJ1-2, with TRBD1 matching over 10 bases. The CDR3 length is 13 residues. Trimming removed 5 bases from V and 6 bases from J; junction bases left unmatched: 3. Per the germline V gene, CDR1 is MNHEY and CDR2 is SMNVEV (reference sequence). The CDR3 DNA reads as TGTGCCAGCAGTCAGGGACAGGGGAATGGCTACACCTTC. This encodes CASSQGQGNGYTF.

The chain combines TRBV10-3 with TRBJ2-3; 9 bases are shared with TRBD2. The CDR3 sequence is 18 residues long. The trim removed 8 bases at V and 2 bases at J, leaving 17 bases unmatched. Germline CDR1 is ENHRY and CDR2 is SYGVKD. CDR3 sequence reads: CAIAPLGSGRTLTDTQYF. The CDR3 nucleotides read TGTGCCATCGCCCCTCTCGGGAGCGGGAGGACACTCACAGATACGCAGTATTTT.

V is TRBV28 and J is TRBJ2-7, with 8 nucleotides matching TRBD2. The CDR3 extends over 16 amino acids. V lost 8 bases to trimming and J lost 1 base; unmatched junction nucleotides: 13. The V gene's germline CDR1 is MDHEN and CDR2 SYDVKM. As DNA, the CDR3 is TGTGCCAGCTCTCGAGCGGGGGCCCAACCATCCTACGAGCAGTACTTC. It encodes CASSRAGAQPSYEQYF.

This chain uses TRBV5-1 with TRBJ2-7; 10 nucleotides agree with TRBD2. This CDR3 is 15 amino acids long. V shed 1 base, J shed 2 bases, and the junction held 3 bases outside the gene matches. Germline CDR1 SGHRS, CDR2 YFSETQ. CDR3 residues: CASSLSAGGPYEQYF. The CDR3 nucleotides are TGCGCCAGCAGCTTGTCAGCGGGAGGGCCCTACGAGCAGTACTTC.

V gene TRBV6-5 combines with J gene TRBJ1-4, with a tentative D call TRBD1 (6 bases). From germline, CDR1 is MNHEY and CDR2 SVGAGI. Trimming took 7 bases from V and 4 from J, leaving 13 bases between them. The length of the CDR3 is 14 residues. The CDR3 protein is CASKSGQNNEKLFF. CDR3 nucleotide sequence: TGTGCCAGCAAAAGCGGACAGAATAATGAAAAACTGTTTTTT.

The CDR3 sequence is CASSWDSTDTQYF. The CDR3 DNA is TGCGCCAGCAGCTGGGACAGTACAGATACGCAGTATTTT. This chain links TRBV5-1 with TRBJ2-3, with 7 bases matching TRBD1. The CDR3 covers 13 residues. CDR1 SGHRS and CDR2 YFSETQ come from the germline V gene. The V gene end was trimmed by 3 bases and the J gene end by 3 bases; junction bases not matched to a gene: 1.

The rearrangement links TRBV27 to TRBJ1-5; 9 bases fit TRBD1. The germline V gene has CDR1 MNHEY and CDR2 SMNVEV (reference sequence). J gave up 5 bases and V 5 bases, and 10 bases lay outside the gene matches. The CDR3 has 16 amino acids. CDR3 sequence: CASSLGTGRTDQPQHF. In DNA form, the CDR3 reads TGTGCCAGCAGTCTTGGGACAGGGCGGACCGATCAGCCCCAGCATTTT.

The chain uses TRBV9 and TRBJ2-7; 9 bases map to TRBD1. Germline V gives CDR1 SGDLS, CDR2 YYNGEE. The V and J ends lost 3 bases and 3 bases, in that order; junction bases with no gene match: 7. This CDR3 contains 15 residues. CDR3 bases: TGTGCCAGCAGCGCAGCACCGGGACAGGGCTACGAGCAGTACTTC. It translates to CASSAAPGQGYEQYF.

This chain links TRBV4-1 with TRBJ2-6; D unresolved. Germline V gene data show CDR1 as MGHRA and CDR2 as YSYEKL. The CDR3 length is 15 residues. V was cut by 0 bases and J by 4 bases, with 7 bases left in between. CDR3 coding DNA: TGCGCCAGCAGCCAAGATTCCCTAGGGGCCAACGTCCTGACTTTC. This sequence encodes CASSQDSLGANVLTF.

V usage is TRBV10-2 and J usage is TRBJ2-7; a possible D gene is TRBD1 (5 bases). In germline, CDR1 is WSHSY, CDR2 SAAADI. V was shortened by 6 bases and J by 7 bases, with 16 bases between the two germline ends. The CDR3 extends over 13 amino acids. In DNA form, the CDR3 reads TGCGCCAGCAGCGACCAGGGCTTCGGGGAGCAGTACTTC. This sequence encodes CASSDQGFGEQYF.

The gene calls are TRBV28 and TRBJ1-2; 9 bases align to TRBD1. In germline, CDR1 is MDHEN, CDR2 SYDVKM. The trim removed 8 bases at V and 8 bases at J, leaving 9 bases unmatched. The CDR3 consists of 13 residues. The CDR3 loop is CASGRTGALGYTF. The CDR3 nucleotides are TGTGCCAGCGGAAGGACAGGGGCGTTAGGCTACACCTTC.

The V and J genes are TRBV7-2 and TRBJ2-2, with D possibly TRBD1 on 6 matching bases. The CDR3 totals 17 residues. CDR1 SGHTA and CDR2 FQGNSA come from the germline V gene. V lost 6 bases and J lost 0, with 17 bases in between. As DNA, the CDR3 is TGTGCCAGCAGTTTGGACAGTATAGTCGCGAACACCGGGGAGCTGTTTTTT. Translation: CASSLDSIVANTGELFF.

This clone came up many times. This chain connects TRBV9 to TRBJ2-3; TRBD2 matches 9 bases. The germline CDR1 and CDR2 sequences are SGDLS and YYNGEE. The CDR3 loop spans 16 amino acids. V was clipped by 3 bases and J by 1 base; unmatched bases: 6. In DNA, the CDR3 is TGTGCCAGCAGCGGCGGGACTAGCAGGCGCACAGATACGCAGTATTTT. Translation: CASSGGTSRRTDTQYF. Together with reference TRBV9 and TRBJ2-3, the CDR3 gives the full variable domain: DSGVTQTPKHLITATGQRVTLRCSPRSGDLSVYWYQQSLDQGLQFLIQYYNGEERAKGNILERFSAQQFPDLHSELNLSSLELGDSALYFCASSGGTSRRTDTQYFGPGTRLTVL.

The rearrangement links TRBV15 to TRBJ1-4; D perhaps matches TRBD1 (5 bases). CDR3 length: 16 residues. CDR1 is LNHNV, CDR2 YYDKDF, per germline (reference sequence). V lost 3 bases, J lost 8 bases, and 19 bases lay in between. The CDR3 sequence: CATSREKGIMREKLFF. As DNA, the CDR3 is TGTGCCACCAGCAGGGAAAAGGGGATAATGAGAGAAAAACTGTTTTTT.

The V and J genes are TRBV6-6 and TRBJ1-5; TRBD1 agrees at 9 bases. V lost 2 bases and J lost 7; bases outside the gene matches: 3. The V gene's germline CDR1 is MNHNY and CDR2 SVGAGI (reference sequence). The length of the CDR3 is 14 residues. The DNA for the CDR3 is TGTGCCAGCAGTTACGGGACAGGGTGGCAGCCCCAGCATTTT. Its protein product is CASSYGTGWQPQHF.

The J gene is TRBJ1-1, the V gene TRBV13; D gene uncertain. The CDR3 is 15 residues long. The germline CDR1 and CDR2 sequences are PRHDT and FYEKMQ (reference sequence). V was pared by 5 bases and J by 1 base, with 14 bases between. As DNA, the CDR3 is TGTGCCAGCAGCCTAGCCGGCGGGAGGAACACTGAAGCTTTCTTT. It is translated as CASSLAGGRNTEAFF.

The CDR3 coding sequence is TGTGCCAGCAGCTTGGCCGCGGGCCGGTTGAACAATGAGCAGTTCTTC. This gives the protein CASSLAAGRLNNEQFF. V is TRBV5-4 and J is TRBJ2-1; a weak D match, TRBD2 (5 bases). This CDR3 has 16 residues. Germline-derived CDR1 and CDR2 are SGHNT and YYREEE (reference sequence). Deletions cut 0 bases from V and 5 bases from J, with 15 bases between.